This T cell receptor beta chain was recovered during a study of a mutant IDH1 vaccine in newly diagnosed glioma. Looking at the study overall: With temozolomide cycles, or 4-6 weeks after radiotherapy alone, vaccination was started. Previous treatment comprised radiotherapy, temozolomide, or both, mostly both.

Measured with immunoSEQ multiplex PCR; TCRdb has only the in-frame clones, and not every one. The sample holds roughly 130,000 clones, about four fifths seen once. The time point was: week 11, during vaccination. Doses comprised 300 ug of mutant IDH1 20-mer peptide each, plus topical imiquimod. Each donor presented with a new WHO grade 3 or 4 astrocytoma that tested IDH1-mutant and showed ATRX loss. Points from the study as a whole: In approximately 93% of patients, immune responses induced by the vaccine occurred.

A word on this clone: Its antigen is still unknown.

The CDR3 totals 17 residues. From germline, CDR1 is KGHSH and CDR2 LQKENI. V was pared by 3 bases and J by 0 bases, with 10 bases of the junction left unmatched. The chain links TRBV18 to TRBJ1-2; 7 bases fit TRBD1. The sample was PBMCs, taken from a glioma patient whose treatment included an IDH1 peptide vaccine. The source of this sequence is a man aged 35 to 55 with glioma. This chain's CDR3 is CASSPQGVGTANYGYTF. In nucleotides, the CDR3 is TGTGCCAGCTCACCCCAGGGAGTCGGGACAGCTAACTATGGCTACACCTTC. The full variable domain, its missing parts supplied by reference TRBV18 and TRBJ1-2, is NAGVMQNPRHLVRRRGQEARLRCSPMKGHSHVYWYRQLPEEGLKFMVYLQKENIIDESGMPKERFSAEFPKEGPSILRIQQVVRGDSAAYFCASSPQGVGTANYGYTFGSGTRLTVV.